This entry is about one T cell receptor beta chain. No antigen is known for it. The data originate from a study of T-cell reconstitution after alpha-beta-depleted transplantation in children. Overall study findings and caveats: From surviving recipient T cells and thymic progenitors came the high day-60 TCRbeta diversity observed in some patients. When one year had passed after transplant, most T-cell counts and diversity came from newly produced T cells. After transplant, at about two months, alpha-beta T cells were reportedly derived from several hundred expanded graft clones.

Trimming pared 4 bases from V and 5 bases from J, leaving 16 bases between. This CDR3 has 15 amino acids. Researchers prepared the TCRbeta library using unique molecular identifiers, the study reports. TCRdb ran MiXCR on the PCR reads and lists one entry per CDR3 protein. The sample lists approximately 430,000 distinct CDR3 sequences; 15% to 20% were seen once. This sample comprised PBMCs, mostly from graft donor cells, obtained 360 days after TCRalphabeta/CD19-depleted stem cell transplant. The rearrangement uses TRBV12-3 or TRBV12-4 and TRBJ2-3, with D possibly matching TRBD2 (5 bases). The TCR was taken from a boy under three years old who had a stem cell transplant for Wiskott-Aldrich syndrome, so the T cells may come from the graft donor. CDR3 amino acids: CASSSPGLLVDTQYF. The DNA for the CDR3 is TGTGCCAGCAGTTCCCCCGGTTTACTAGTAGATACGCAGTATTTT.